This T cell receptor beta chain was recorded in a study of T cells in Graves' hyperthyroidism and ophthalmopathy. Template material for amplifying TCR beta CDR3 regions consisted of RNA transcripts. In the first-round RT-PCR of the TCR CDR3, the HTBI primer set was used. TCRdb reprocessed the multiplex PCR reads via MiXCR and lists one record per CDR3 protein. This sample has roughly 100,000 distinct CDR3 sequences, with around 50% found just once. As for this clonotype: Its antigen is unidentified. A read error may explain this, as a much larger clone is one base away.

Study conclusions and caveats: Among thyroid clonotypes expanded above 0.001, most also appeared in blood.

The CDR3 has 12 residues. Deletions cut 7 bases from V and 4 bases from J, with 11 bases between. The germline V gene has CDR1 MNHEY and CDR2 SVGEGT. Sequencing input: blood. The receptor comes from a woman between 40 and 50 years old with Graves' hyperthyroidism. This chain joins TRBV6-2 or TRBV6-3 and TRBJ2-7; possibly TRBD1 for D (6 bases). CDR3 loop: CASMGHTYEQYF. DNA of the CDR3: TGTGCCAGCATGGGACATACTTACGAGCAGTACTTC.